This TCR beta chain was recorded in a study of control samples from healthy donors and cancer patients. Sequenced by immunoSEQ multiplex PCR; TCRdb stores in-frame clones only, minus some. The sample consists of about 170,000 clones, 75% to 95% of them appearing once. Looked up from germline, CDR1 is LNHDA and CDR2 is SQIVND (reference sequence). The CDR3 runs to 15 residues. The V gene end was trimmed by 6 bases and the J gene end by 2 bases; junction bases not matched to a gene: 4. This chain joins TRBV19 and TRBJ2-5; 12 bases agree with TRBD2. Sequencing input: blood. The source of this sequence is a woman in her thirties or forties in good health. The CDR3 spells CASSRLAGAQETQYF. The CDR3 DNA follows: TGTGCCAGTAGCCGACTAGCGGGGGCTCAAGAGACCCAGTACTTC.